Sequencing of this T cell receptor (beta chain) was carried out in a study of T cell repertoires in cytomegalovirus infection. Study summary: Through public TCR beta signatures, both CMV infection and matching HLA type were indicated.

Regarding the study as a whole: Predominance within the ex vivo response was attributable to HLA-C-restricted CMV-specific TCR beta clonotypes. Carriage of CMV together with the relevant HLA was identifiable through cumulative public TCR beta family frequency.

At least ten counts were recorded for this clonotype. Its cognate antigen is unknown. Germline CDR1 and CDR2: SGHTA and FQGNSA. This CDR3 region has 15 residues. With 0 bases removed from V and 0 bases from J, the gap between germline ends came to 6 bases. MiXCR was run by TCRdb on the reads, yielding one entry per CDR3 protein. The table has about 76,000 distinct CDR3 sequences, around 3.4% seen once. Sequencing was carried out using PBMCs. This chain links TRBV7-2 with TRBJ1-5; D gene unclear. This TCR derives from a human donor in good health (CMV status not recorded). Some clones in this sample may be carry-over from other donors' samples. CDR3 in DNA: TGTGCCAGCAGCTTAGCACGGTATAGCAATCAGCCCCAGCATTTT. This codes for CASSLARYSNQPQHF.